A selection of T cell receptor beta chains follows, all from one sample in a study of shared clonotypes between healthy human individuals. Data came from immunoSEQ multiplex PCR; TCRdb stores just in-frame clones and leaves some out. This sample has about 2.1 million clones, with about 94% found just once. Sequencing was done on a sample of naive CD8+ T cells from PBMCs. These receptors all come from a man aged 18 to 30 in good health. Some clones in this sample may be carry-over from other donors' samples. CDR3s include the opening cysteine and the closing phenylalanine or tryptophan. The order of the fields is J gene, V gene, CDR3 protein.

TRBJ2-5 TRBV27 CASSLWAGARETQYF
TRBJ2-1 TRBV29-1 CSADPNEQFF
TRBJ2-7 TRBV19 CASSMSQGYEQYF
TRBJ2-3 TRBV29-1 CSVEAGQGTDTQYF
TRBJ2-7 TRBV7-2 CASSSREVGYYEQYF
TRBJ2-1 TRBV7-9 CASSLDSSLAAFYNEQFF
TRBJ2-7 TRBV6-6 CASSYSKAGGGEQYF
TRBJ2-2 TRBV7-8 CASSLTGTSGIFYTGELFF
TRBJ2-1 TRBV15 CATSSEGGYEQFF
TRBJ2-5 TRBV28 CATERRGTQYF
TRBJ2-1 TRBV4-1 CASSQEPGALAEQFF
TRBJ2-7 TRBV19 CASGGGLASYEQYF
TRBJ2-1 TRBV30 CAWSDYYHLGNEQFF
TRBJ2-7 TRBV27 CASSWGLAGTYEQYF
TRBJ2-7 TRBV28 CASSPWGTRSYEQYF